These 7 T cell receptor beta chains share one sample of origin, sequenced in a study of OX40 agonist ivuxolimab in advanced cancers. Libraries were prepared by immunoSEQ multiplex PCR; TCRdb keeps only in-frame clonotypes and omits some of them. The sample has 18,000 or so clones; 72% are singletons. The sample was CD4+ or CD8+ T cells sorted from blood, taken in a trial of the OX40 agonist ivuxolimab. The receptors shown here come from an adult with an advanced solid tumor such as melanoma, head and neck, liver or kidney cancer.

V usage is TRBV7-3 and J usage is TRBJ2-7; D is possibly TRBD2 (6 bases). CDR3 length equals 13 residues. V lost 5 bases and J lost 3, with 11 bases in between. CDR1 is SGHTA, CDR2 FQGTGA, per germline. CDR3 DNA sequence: TGTGCCAGCAGCCCTCAGGGAGGCTACGAGCAGTACTTC. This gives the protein CASSPQGGYEQYF. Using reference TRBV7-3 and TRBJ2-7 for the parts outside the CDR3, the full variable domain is GAGVSQTPSNKVTEKGKYVELRCDPISGHTALYWYRQSLGQGPEFLIYFQGTGAADDSGLPNDRFFAVRPEGSVSTLKIQRTERGDSAVYLCASSPQGGYEQYFGPGTRLTVT.

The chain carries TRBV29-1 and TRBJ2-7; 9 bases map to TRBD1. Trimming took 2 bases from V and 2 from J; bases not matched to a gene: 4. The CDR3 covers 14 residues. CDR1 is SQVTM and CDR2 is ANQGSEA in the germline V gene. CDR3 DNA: TGCAGCGTTGAATGGACAGGGGCCCCCTACGAGCAGTACTTC. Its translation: CSVEWTGAPYEQYF.

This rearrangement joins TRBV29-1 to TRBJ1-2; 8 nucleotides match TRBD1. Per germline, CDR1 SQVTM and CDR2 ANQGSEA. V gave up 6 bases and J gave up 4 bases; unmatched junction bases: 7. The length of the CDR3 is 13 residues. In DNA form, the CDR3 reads TGCAGCGTGCGGGCAGGGGGCAGCTATGGCTACACCTTC. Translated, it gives CSVRAGGSYGYTF.

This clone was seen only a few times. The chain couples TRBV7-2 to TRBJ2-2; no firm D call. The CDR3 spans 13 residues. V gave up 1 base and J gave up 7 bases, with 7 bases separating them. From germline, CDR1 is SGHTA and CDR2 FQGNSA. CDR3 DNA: TGTGCCAGCAGCTTAGTCGTGGGCGGGGAGCTGTTTTTT. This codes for CASSLVVGGELFF.

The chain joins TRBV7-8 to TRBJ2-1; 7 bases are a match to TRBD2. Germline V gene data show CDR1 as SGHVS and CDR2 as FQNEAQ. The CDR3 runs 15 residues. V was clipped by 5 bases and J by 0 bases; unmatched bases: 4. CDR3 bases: TGTGCCAGCAGCCGCGAGCGGGGCTCCTACAATGAGCAGTTCTTC. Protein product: CASSRERGSYNEQFF.

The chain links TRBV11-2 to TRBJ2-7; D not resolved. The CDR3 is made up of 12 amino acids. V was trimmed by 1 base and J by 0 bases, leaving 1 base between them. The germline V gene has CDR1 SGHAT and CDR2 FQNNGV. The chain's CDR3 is CASSLGSYEQYF. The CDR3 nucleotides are TGTGCCAGCAGCTTAGGCTCCTACGAGCAGTACTTC.

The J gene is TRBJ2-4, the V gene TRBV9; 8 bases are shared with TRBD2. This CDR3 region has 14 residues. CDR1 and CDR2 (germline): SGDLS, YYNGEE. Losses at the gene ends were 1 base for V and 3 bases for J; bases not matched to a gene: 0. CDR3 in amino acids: CASSVSGSKNIQYF. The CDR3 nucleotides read TGTGCCAGCAGCGTAAGCGGGAGCAAAAACATTCAGTACTTC.